This TCR beta chain was identified during a study of blood T cell repertoires in COVID-19. The authors' processing: For nucleated cells, counts were estimated from reference gene primer amplification. Measured with immunoSEQ multiplex PCR; TCRdb has only the in-frame clones, and not every one. The V and J calls and the clone size are those of that table, but D and trimming were determined from the DNA. The table lists around 450,000 clones, 75% to 90% of them singletons. The TCR originated in a woman aged 30 to 39 with acute or convalescent COVID-19. Sequencing input: peripheral blood.

CDR3 residues: CASSPRGLYYGYTF. In DNA form, the CDR3 reads TGTGCCAGCAGCCCCAGGGGCCTCTACTATGGCTACACCTTC. The chain joins TRBV5-4 to TRBJ1-2; D is perhaps TRBD1 (6 bases). This CDR3 contains 14 residues. The germline CDR1 and CDR2 sequences are SGHNT and YYREEE (reference sequence). The V end was cut by 4 bases, the J end by 3 bases, with 13 bases between.